The T cell receptor (beta chain) under discussion was sequenced for a study of T cells in Graves' hyperthyroidism and ophthalmopathy. Amplified TCR beta CDR3 regions derived from RNA transcripts. The HTBI primer set served for first-round RT-PCR of the TCR CDR3. One entry per CDR3 protein, called by TCRdb with MiXCR from the multiplex PCR reads. The sample has 500,000 or so distinct CDR3 sequences, roughly 17% seen once. This clonotype occurred many times. What it binds is not known. Diagnostic assessment was based on clinical symptoms, serum thyroxine and TRAb, thyroid ultrasound and orbital computed tomography. Trimming took 0 bases from V and 0 from J; bases not matched to a gene: 9. This CDR3 comprises 18 residues. The germline gives CDR1 SGHRS, CDR2 YFSETQ. Study-wide results and caveats: Ophthalmopathy and stable hyperthyroidism were told apart by a 13 V-J model.

The sample comprised blood. The chain is built from TRBV5-1 and TRBJ2-3, with 8 bases matching TRBD2. This sequence originates from a woman aged 18-35 years with Graves' ophthalmopathy. CDR3 in DNA: TGCGCCAGCAGCTTGGAGGTAGCGGGACCCTTCAGCACAGATACGCAGTATTTT. Its protein product is CASSLEVAGPFSTDTQYF.